This TCR beta chain was captured in a study of T-cell memory formation after mild COVID-19. Findings of the study overall: Contracting CD8+ clones were enriched in EMRA, CD4+ mainly in CM and EM.

A word on this clonotype: The antigen remains unidentified.

The CDR3 sequence is 14 residues long. V was trimmed by 3 bases and J by 0 bases, leaving 7 bases between them. In germline, CDR1 is MNHEY, CDR2 SVGAGI. TCRdb fed the 5' RACE reads into MiXCR, producing one record per CDR3 protein. The top ten clones hold 12% of a sample with 470,000 or so distinct CDR3 sequences, around a sixth of them seen once. Sequences were obtained from PBMCs or a T cell subset sorted from them (not recorded which). The clonotype originates from an adult woman who had mild COVID-19 (a few samples of this study predate the infection). Cell type and time point are not known. J is TRBJ2-3 and V is TRBV6-5; D unresolved. CDR3 loop: CASSYRSSTDTQYF. The CDR3 nucleotides read TGTGCCAGCAGTTATCGGTCGAGCACAGATACGCAGTATTTT.